This passage covers 15 T cell receptor beta chains from one sample sequenced in a study of blood T cell repertoires in COVID-19. Generated by immunoSEQ multiplex PCR, the TCRdb table keeps only in-frame clones and is missing some. The data show about 89,000 clones, with around 75% seen just once and 6.3% held by the top ten. Sequenced input: peripheral blood. The source is a man between 65 and 85 years old with COVID-19, enrolled during active disease.

The chain has TRBV3-1 (or the pseudogene TRBV3-2) and TRBJ1-2; 10 bases are shared with TRBD1. The CDR3 is 14 amino acids. Trimming cost V 5 bases and J 8 bases; bases outside gene matches: 8. Germline V lookup: CDR1 LGHDT, CDR2 YNNKEL (reference sequence). DNA for the CDR3: TGTGCCAGCAGCGCTGACAGGGGGCGAGGCGGCTACACCTTC. Amino acid sequence: CASSADRGRGGYTF.

This chain links TRBV19 with TRBJ2-2, with D maybe TRBD1 (6 bases). CDR1 and CDR2 (germline): LNHDA, SQIVND (reference sequence). V was pared by 7 bases and J by 3 bases, with 15 bases between. The CDR3 has 15 residues. The CDR3 spells CASNRRDIYTGELFF. As DNA, the CDR3 is TGTGCCAGTAATAGAAGGGACATCTACACCGGGGAGCTGTTTTTT.

This chain joins TRBV6-1 and TRBJ2-1, with TRBD2 identical over 7 bases. This CDR3 is 15 amino acids long. The germline CDR1 and CDR2 sequences are MNHNS and SASEGT. Trimming removed 4 bases from V and 6 bases from J; junction bases left unmatched: 9. This CDR3 reads CASSGASSGTNEQFF. The CDR3 DNA reads as TGTGCCAGCAGTGGAGCCTCTAGCGGAACCAATGAGCAGTTCTTC.

This chain connects TRBV5-5 to TRBJ1-6, with 10 bases that match TRBD1. CDR1 and CDR2 from the germline V gene are SGHKS and YYEKEE (reference sequence). V lost 0 bases and J lost 13; bases outside the gene matches: 7. The CDR3 length is 15 residues. The CDR3 nucleotides are TGTGCCAGCAGCTTGGTCAGGACAGGGGGTCAGCCCCTCCACTTT. Protein product: CASSLVRTGGQPLHF.

The rearrangement uses TRBV7-9 and TRBJ1-1; no clear D. V gave up 1 base and J gave up 4 bases, with 4 bases separating them. This CDR3 has 12 amino acids. CDR1 SEHNR and CDR2 FQNEAQ come from the germline V gene (reference sequence). Written as DNA, the CDR3 is TGTGCCAGCAGCTTAGAGAGCACTGAAGCTTTCTTT. Protein: CASSLESTEAFF.

The chain recombines TRBV12-3 or TRBV12-4 with TRBJ1-1; D perhaps matches TRBD1 (5 bases). The CDR3 covers 12 residues. Trimming removed 1 base from V and 9 bases from J, with 9 bases in between. The CDR3 protein is CASSLVGAKAFF. The CDR3 DNA reads TGTGCCAGCAGTTTAGTAGGGGCTAAAGCTTTCTTT.

V is TRBV28 and J is TRBJ2-5; TRBD1 aligns across 9 bases. Germline CDR1 and CDR2: MDHEN and SYDVKM. V dropped 6 bases and J dropped 4; count of bases not matched to a gene: 12. CDR3 length: 16 residues. CDR3 bases: TGTGCCAGCAGCCATCCACCCGCGGACAGGGGAGAGACCCAGTACTTC. Translating gives CASSHPPADRGETQYF.

The chain is built from TRBV4-2 and TRBJ1-1; 9 nucleotides line up with TRBD1. The CDR3 covers 14 residues. Germline V gene lookup returns CDR1 LGHNA and CDR2 YNFKEQ. V lost 3 bases and J lost 4; bases outside the gene matches: 3. The CDR3 protein is CASSQDRGVTEAFF. CDR3 in DNA: TGTGCCAGCAGCCAGGACAGGGGAGTCACTGAAGCTTTCTTT.

The V gene is TRBV30, the J gene TRBJ2-7; D unresolved. The CDR3 is 12 amino acids. The V gene's germline CDR1 is GTSNPN and CDR2 SVGIG (reference sequence). V was cut by 1 base and J by 3 bases, with 7 bases left in between. The CDR3 reads CAWSASFYEQYF. CDR3 sequence (DNA): TGTGCCTGGAGTGCCTCGTTCTACGAGCAGTACTTC.

The CDR3 sequence: CATNPGQGVREQYF. CDR3 bases: TGTGCCACCAATCCGGGACAGGGGGTTCGCGAGCAGTACTTC. The V gene is TRBV24-1, the J gene TRBJ2-7, with 11 positions matching TRBD1. Germline CDR1 is KGHDR and CDR2 is SFDVKD. The CDR3 runs to 14 residues. The V segment lost 8 bases and the J segment 6 bases; nucleotides outside the gene matches: 8.

The CDR3 bases are TGTGCCAGCAGCTTAACTCAACAAGAGACCCAGTACTTC. Translation gives CASSLTQQETQYF. This sequence joins TRBV7-6 and TRBJ2-5; D is undetermined. CDR1 SGHVS and CDR2 FNYEAQ come from the germline V gene. Deletions cut 2 bases from V and 2 bases from J, with 6 bases between. The CDR3 consists of 13 residues.

In its sample, this clone was seen a few times. The CDR3 region is CAISESSSGSGGTQYF. The CDR3 DNA reads as TGTGCCATCAGTGAGTCATCGTCAGGGTCCGGCGGAACGCAGTATTTT. V usage is TRBV10-3 and J usage is TRBJ2-3, with a possible D match to TRBD1 (5 bases). Germline CDR1 and CDR2: ENHRY and SYGVKD. The CDR3 is 16 amino acids. Between the trimmed V and J ends, which lost 0 bases and 9 bases, there was a span of 19 bases.

The J gene is TRBJ1-1, the V gene TRBV6-5; D not certain. Germline V gene lookup returns CDR1 MNHEY and CDR2 SVGAGI. The CDR3 runs 15 residues. Trimming took 0 bases from V and 1 from J, leaving 9 bases between them. The CDR3 DNA follows: TGTGCCAGCAGTTACTCCGGCGGTCGGAACACTGAAGCTTTCTTT. Translating it yields CASSYSGGRNTEAFF.

V and J are TRBV19 and TRBJ1-1, with TRBD1 matching 9 bases. This CDR3 is 15 amino acids long. V trimming: 7 bases; J trimming: 4 bases; junction bases outside the gene matches: 10. The germline gives CDR1 LNHDA, CDR2 SQIVND (reference sequence). CDR3 loop: CASTPGQGTITEAFF. The CDR3, as DNA: TGTGCCAGTACCCCGGGACAGGGAACGATCACTGAAGCTTTCTTT.

This clone was observed a few times. The chain combines TRBV6-5 with TRBJ1-3; TRBD1 matches 7 bases. This CDR3 region has 16 residues. The germline V gene has CDR1 MNHEY and CDR2 SVGAGI. V shed 4 bases and J 2 bases; nucleotides not matched to a gene: 8. The CDR3 spells CASSSSGTAPGNTIYF. The CDR3 bases are TGTGCCAGCAGTTCCTCCGGGACAGCGCCTGGAAACACCATATATTTT.